Below, 12 T cell receptor beta chains from the same sample are listed, as sequenced in a study of memory CD4+ T cells and cytomegalovirus serostatus. The protocol was immunoSEQ multiplex PCR, while the TCRdb copy is restricted to in-frame clones and leaves out a portion. The sample lists some 39,000 clones, roughly 80% occurring once. Single viable CD3+CD4+CD8-CD45RO+ cells were sorted as the memory CD4+ T cells. The sequenced sample consisted of memory CD4+ T cells from blood. The receptors here all came from an adult in good health and CMV-seronegative.

The chain is built from TRBV5-1 and TRBJ1-1, with 8 bases aligning to TRBD1. Looked up from germline, CDR1 is SGHRS and CDR2 is YFSETQ. After removal of 2 bases from V and 5 bases from J, the junction contained 8 bases not matched to a gene. The CDR3 extends over 15 amino acids. The CDR3 sequence is CASSLRQGSETEAFF. The CDR3 nucleotides are TGCGCCAGCAGCTTAAGACAGGGGAGTGAGACTGAAGCTTTCTTT.

This chain joins TRBV11-3 and TRBJ2-5, with D possibly TRBD2 on 7 matching bases. The CDR3 has 16 residues. V was cut by 5 bases and J by 1 base, with 17 bases left in between. CDR1 and CDR2 from the germline V gene are SGHNT and YENEEA. The CDR3 coding sequence is TGTGCCAGCAGCCCCGGGACAACGGGGGGCCAAGAGACCCAGTACTTC. Protein sequence: CASSPGTTGGQETQYF.

The chain carries TRBV11-2 and TRBJ2-5; D is ambiguous. V lost 6 bases and J lost 1, with 15 bases in between. The CDR3 is 15 residues long. The germline V gene has CDR1 SGHAT and CDR2 FQNNGV. CDR3 nucleotides: TGTGCCAGCAGGCTTGGAGTAGCATCCCAAGAGACCCAGTACTTC. Residues: CASRLGVASQETQYF.

V and J are TRBV19 and TRBJ1-2; D gene unclear. Trimming removed 4 bases at V and 4 bases at J, with 10 bases between. Germline-derived CDR1 and CDR2 are LNHDA and SQIVND (reference sequence). This CDR3 is 13 amino acids long. The CDR3 protein is CASSKKDVYGYTF. For the CDR3, the DNA is TGTGCCAGTAGTAAAAAGGACGTCTATGGCTACACCTTC.

The chain links TRBV7-2 to TRBJ1-2, with unresolved D. Germline V gene lookup returns CDR1 SGHTA and CDR2 FQGNSA. This CDR3 region has 13 residues. V lost 1 base and J lost 1, with 4 bases in between. The CDR3 sequence: CASSLDSNYGYTF. The CDR3 DNA reads TGTGCCAGCAGCTTAGACAGTAACTATGGCTACACCTTC.

CDR3 in amino acids: CASKRSGGGSDTQYF. In DNA, the CDR3 is TGTGCCAGCAAAAGGTCTGGGGGGGGGTCAGATACGCAGTATTTT. This chain uses TRBV7-9 with TRBJ2-3, with 7 bases lining up with TRBD2. The CDR3 is made up of 15 amino acids. Germline trimming cut 7 bases from V and 4 bases from J; bases unmatched to any gene: 11. Germline V gives CDR1 SEHNR, CDR2 FQNEAQ (reference sequence).

V gene TRBV6-1 combines with J gene TRBJ2-7; 7 nucleotides agree with TRBD1. Germline lookup yields CDR1 MNHNS and CDR2 SASEGT. The ends lost 4 bases at V and 5 bases at J; junction bases unmatched: 2. This CDR3 is 12 amino acids long. The CDR3 DNA reads as TGTGCCAGCAGTGCCCAGGGGGACGAGCAGTACTTC. Translation gives CASSAQGDEQYF.

This clone was observed a handful of times. The chain uses TRBV7-9 and TRBJ2-1; D unresolved. V was trimmed by 2 bases and J by 0 bases, leaving 8 bases between them. Per germline, CDR1 SEHNR and CDR2 FQNEAQ (reference sequence). The CDR3 runs 15 residues. The CDR3, as DNA: TGTGCCAGCAGCTTAACCCCACCCTCCTACAATGAGCAGTTCTTC. This codes for CASSLTPPSYNEQFF. The full variable domain, in which reference TRBV7-9 and TRBJ2-1 provide the parts outside the CDR3, is DTGVSQNPRHKITKRGQNVTFRCDPISEHNRLYWYRQTLGQGPEFLTYFQNEAQLEKSRLLSDRFSAERPKGSFSTLEIQRTEQGDSAMYLCASSLTPPSYNEQFFGPGTRLTVL.

This clone appeared once. The V and J genes are TRBV30 and TRBJ1-3; D remains ambiguous. Germline V lookup: CDR1 GTSNPN, CDR2 SVGIG (reference sequence). The CDR3 covers 12 residues. The V end lost 3 bases, the J end lost 4 bases, and 7 bases lay between the germline ends. The CDR3 DNA reads TGTGCCTGGAGCTCAATCGGAAACACCATATATTTT. Encoded protein: CAWSSIGNTIYF.

This chain links TRBV5-1 with TRBJ1-1; D gene uncertain. The germline V gene encodes CDR1 SGHRS and CDR2 YFSETQ. The germline V and J ends were trimmed by 0 bases and 2 bases, with 8 bases remaining between them. The CDR3 loop spans 14 amino acids. CDR3: CASSLDSHNTEAFF. The CDR3 DNA reads TGCGCCAGCAGCTTGGATAGCCATAACACTGAAGCTTTCTTT.

This clone was detected once. The rearrangement uses TRBV5-1 and TRBJ2-7; D tentatively reads TRBD1 or TRBD2 (5 bases each). Germline V gene sequence: CDR1 SGHRS, CDR2 YFSETQ. V lost 4 bases and J 1 base, leaving 18 bases between the germline ends. There are 16 residues in the CDR3. Written as DNA, the CDR3 is TGCGCCAGCAGCCATGCAGGGACGTTAGGTTCCTACGAGCAGTACTTC. Its translation: CASSHAGTLGSYEQYF. Drawing the rest from reference TRBV5-1 and TRBJ2-7, the complete variable domain is KAGVTQTPRYLIKTRGQQVTLSCSPISGHRSVSWYQQTPGQGLQFLFEYFSETQRNKGNFPGRFSGRQFSNSRSEMNVSTLELGDSALYLCASSHAGTLGSYEQYFGPGTRLTVT.

The chain links TRBV2 to TRBJ2-7, with D perhaps assigned TRBD1 or TRBD2 (6 bases each). V was cut by 6 bases and J by 5 bases, with 14 bases left in between. Germline V gene lookup returns CDR1 SNHLY and CDR2 FYNNEI. This CDR3 is 13 amino acids long. Here the CDR3 DNA reads TGTGCCAGCAGGGAGGGGGTTGGGAACGAGCAGTACTTC. Residues: CASREGVGNEQYF.